This entry concerns a single T cell receptor (beta chain). Its target is not known. No fewer than 6.5 million PBMCs went into each sample. It was with a sample-barcoded 5' primer and a J-beta primer mix that a second PCR of about 6 to 11 cycles was run. The study obtained at least 2.5 million CDR3-containing paired-end reads from every sample. TCRdb re-called the 5' RACE reads with MiXCR, one entry per CDR3 protein. The sample has 730,000 or so distinct CDR3 sequences, about 40% seen once. Germline V gene data show CDR1 as MDHEN and CDR2 as SYDVKM. This CDR3 contains 11 residues. V was shortened by 9 bases and J by 7 bases, with 12 bases between the two germline ends. The sample belongs to a study of blood T cells in healthy people across ages. General study results and limits: Fewer expanded clones and more diversity marked long-lived versus aged donors.

The receptor's source is a woman aged 55 to 70 in good health. Sequencing was carried out using blood. The chain uses TRBV28 and TRBJ1-2, with D perhaps matching TRBD1 (5 bases). CDR3 nucleotides: TGTGCCAGTACAGACAGCCGTGGCTACACCTTC. It encodes CASTDSRGYTF.